What follows are 13 T cell receptor beta chains derived from one specimen sequenced in a study of blood T cell repertoires in COVID-19. Only in-frame clones appear in the TCRdb table, and some are missing; sequencing was by immunoSEQ multiplex PCR. The sample carries approximately 160,000 clones, 84% recorded once. Specimen: peripheral blood. The receptors derive from a man younger than 35 with active or convalescent COVID-19.

The chain links TRBV7-9 to TRBJ1-4; no clear D gene. The CDR3 covers 12 residues. Germline V gives CDR1 SEHNR, CDR2 FQNEAQ (reference sequence). Between the trimmed V and J ends, which lost 4 bases and 10 bases, there was a span of 10 bases. The DNA for the CDR3 is TGTGCCAGCAGCTCAGAGACGGGAAAACTGTTTTTT. Its protein is CASSSETGKLFF.

The V and J genes are TRBV7-9 and TRBJ1-4; D gene ambiguous. Trimming removed 7 bases at V and 4 bases at J, with 16 bases between. Per germline, CDR1 SEHNR and CDR2 FQNEAQ (reference sequence). The CDR3 is 15 residues long. This CDR3 is CASTNSAGVNEKLFF. The CDR3, as DNA: TGTGCCAGCACCAACTCGGCCGGGGTTAATGAAAAACTGTTTTTT.

This chain links TRBV5-1 with TRBJ1-2; D not certain. V was clipped by 0 bases and J by 0 bases, with 9 bases between them. The CDR3 runs to 15 residues. Germline loops: CDR1 SGHRS, CDR2 YFSETQ. The CDR3 DNA reads as TGCGCCAGCAGCTTGGTGGCAGATGCTAACTATGGCTACACCTTC. Its protein product is CASSLVADANYGYTF.

The V call is TRBV19, the J call TRBJ1-1, with D perhaps TRBD1 (6 bases). Germline V gene lookup returns CDR1 LNHDA and CDR2 SQIVND (reference sequence). V was pared by 6 bases and J by 1 base, with 12 bases between. The CDR3 runs 14 residues. The CDR3 reads CASSRDRQNTEAFF. DNA of the CDR3: TGTGCCAGTAGCAGAGACAGGCAGAACACTGAAGCTTTCTTT. The full variable domain, rest sourced from reference TRBV19 and TRBJ1-1, is DGGITQSPKYLFRKEGQNVTLSCEQNLNHDAMYWYRQDPGQGLRLIYYSQIVNDFQKGDIAEGYSVSREKKESFPLTVTSAQKNPTAFYLCASSRDRQNTEAFFGQGTRLTVV.

In DNA form, the CDR3 reads TGTGCCAGCAGTTACCCCTACGGGGAAGAGGTAGATACGCAGTATTTT. This codes for CASSYPYGEEVDTQYF. This sequence joins TRBV6-5 and TRBJ2-3; possible D gene TRBD2, 5 bases. Germline V gives CDR1 MNHEY, CDR2 SVGAGI. This CDR3 comprises 16 residues. Between the trimmed V and J ends, which lost 2 bases and 5 bases, there was a span of 17 bases.

V and J are TRBV7-9 and TRBJ1-3, with 7 bases matching TRBD1. The CDR3 consists of 14 residues. Germline CDR1 reads SEHNR; CDR2 reads FQNEAQ (reference sequence). V shed 6 bases, J shed 1 base, and the junction held 3 bases outside the gene matches. CDR3 in DNA: TGTGCCAGCAGTAAACAGGGGTCTGGAAACACCATATATTTT. Its translation: CASSKQGSGNTIYF.

Remarks on this clone: Other DNA sequences from this sample encode an identical CDR3 as well. V usage is TRBV19 and J usage is TRBJ2-3, with TRBD1 matching 8 bases. From germline, CDR1 is LNHDA and CDR2 SQIVND (reference sequence). Trimming removed 6 bases from V and 1 base from J; junction bases left unmatched: 0. The CDR3 extends over 13 amino acids. CDR3 sequence: CASRDRGTDTQYF. CDR3 nucleotides: TGTGCCAGTAGGGACAGGGGCACAGATACGCAGTATTTT.

The gene calls are TRBV7-9 and TRBJ1-3, with a weak D call TRBD1 (6 bases). Germline V CDR1 and CDR2: SEHNR, FQNEAQ (reference sequence). The germline V and J ends were trimmed by 4 bases and 1 base, with 11 bases remaining between them. CDR3 length equals 15 residues. CDR3 in amino acids: CASSSQGRSGNTIYF. The CDR3 DNA reads TGTGCCAGCAGCTCACAGGGAAGGTCTGGAAACACCATATATTTT.

This chain connects TRBV2 to TRBJ2-7; TRBD2 might be the D (5 bases). Germline CDR1 reads SNHLY; CDR2 reads FYNNEI. The CDR3 totals 14 residues. The germline V and J ends were trimmed by 1 base and 3 bases, with 10 bases remaining between them. The CDR3 nucleotides read TGTGCCAGCAGTGAAGGCCGGGGTCACTACGAGCAGTACTTC. Translation gives CASSEGRGHYEQYF.

The gene calls are TRBV25-1 and TRBJ1-4, with 7 positions matching TRBD1. Germline V gene data show CDR1 as MGHDK and CDR2 as SYGVNS. The length of the CDR3 is 16 residues. V shed 1 base, J shed 2 bases, and the junction held 4 bases outside the gene matches. The CDR3 region has the DNA TGTGCCAGCAGTGAATGGACAGGTGTCACTAATGAAAAACTGTTTTTT. This translates into CASSEWTGVTNEKLFF. Based on the CDR3 plus reference TRBV25-1 and TRBJ1-4, the full variable domain is EADIYQTPRYLVIGTGKKITLECSQTMGHDKMYWYQQDPGMELHLIHYSYGVNSTEKGDLSSESTVSRIRTEHFPLTLESARPSHTSQYLCASSEWTGVTNEKLFFGSGTQLSVL.

V gene TRBV30 combines with J gene TRBJ1-1, with D tentatively TRBD1 (5 bases). Germline V CDR1 and CDR2: GTSNPN, SVGIG (reference sequence). Trimming removed 1 base from V and 5 bases from J, with 8 bases in between. The CDR3 is 12 residues long. CDR3 residues: CAWSAGMTEAFF. CDR3 DNA: TGTGCCTGGAGTGCAGGGATGACTGAAGCTTTCTTT. The full variable domain, its missing parts supplied by reference TRBV30 and TRBJ1-1, is SQTIHQWPATLVQPVGSPLSLECTVEGTSNPNLYWYRQAAGRGLQLLFYSVGIGQISSEVPQNLSASRPQDRQFILSSKKLLLSDSGFYLCAWSAGMTEAFFGQGTRLTVV.

V is TRBV7-8 and J is TRBJ2-7; TRBD1 matches 8 bases. Trimming removed 2 bases from V and 4 bases from J; junction bases left unmatched: 7. The V gene's germline CDR1 is SGHVS and CDR2 FQNEAQ. The CDR3 length is 15 residues. The CDR3 region has the DNA TGTGCCAGCAGCTTACAGGGGGCGATCCTATACGAGCAGTACTTC. Residues: CASSLQGAILYEQYF. The full variable domain, rest sourced from reference TRBV7-8 and TRBJ2-7, is GAGVSQSPRYKVAKRGQDVALRCDPISGHVSLFWYQQALGQGPEFLTYFQNEAQLDKSGLPSDRFFAERPEGSVSTLKIQRTQQEDSAVYLCASSLQGAILYEQYFGPGTRLTVT.

V gene TRBV6-5 combines with J gene TRBJ1-6, with 7 bases identical to TRBD1. CDR1 is MNHEY, CDR2 SVGAGI, per germline. This CDR3 region has 14 residues. Trimming at V came to 10 bases and at J to 3 bases, leaving 6 bases not matched to a gene. This CDR3 is CATWTGLYNSPLHF. CDR3 in DNA: TGTGCCACCTGGACAGGCCTCTATAATTCACCCCTCCACTTT.